This entry features one T cell receptor beta chain sequence. Profiled with immunoSEQ multiplex PCR; TCRdb holds only in-frame clones, not every one. The data hold approximately 200,000 clones, with more than 80% observed a single time. This entry is derived from a study of blood T cell repertoires in COVID-19. Assignment of participants to cohorts was predicated upon participant-reported clinical history. This sequence was found in a man aged 25-45 years who had recovered from COVID-19. Sequenced material: PBMCs or T cells enriched from blood (not recorded which).

The CDR3, as DNA: TGTGCCAGCAGCCAAGTTAGAACAGGGGGCGGGGGCTACACCTTC. It codes for CASSQVRTGGGGYTF. The chain joins TRBV3-1 (or the pseudogene TRBV3-2) to TRBJ1-2; 9 positions match TRBD1. The CDR3 totals 15 residues. Germline assignment: CDR1 LGHDT and CDR2 YNNKEL (reference sequence). V lost 1 base, J lost 8 bases, and 8 bases stayed unmatched.